The 21 T cell receptor beta chains given below trace back to one sample, sequenced in a study of T cells in localized non-small cell lung cancer. TCRdb's table, derived via immunoSEQ multiplex PCR, lists solely in-frame clones and lacks some. The sample yields roughly 40,000 clones, around 86% seen once. The sample was peripheral blood, taken before any cancer treatment. Source of these receptors: a man aged 18-55 years with stage I lung adenocarcinoma.

The J gene is TRBJ2-1, the V gene TRBV4-3; TRBD2 is a possible D gene (5 bases). Trimming removed 3 bases at V and 4 bases at J, with 16 bases between. Looked up from germline, CDR1 is LGHNA and CDR2 is YSLEER. The CDR3 spans 16 residues. The CDR3 protein is CASSQGVLEIYNEQFF. The CDR3 DNA sequence: TGCGCCAGCAGCCAGGGAGTTCTCGAAATATACAATGAGCAGTTCTTC.

This clone was found once. This chain uses TRBV30 with TRBJ2-7; perhaps TRBD1 as D (6 bases). Looked up from germline, CDR1 is GTSNPN and CDR2 is SVGIG (reference sequence). V was trimmed by 5 bases and J by 7 bases, leaving 12 bases between them. The CDR3 covers 11 residues. This CDR3 reads CAWDRNTEQYF. The CDR3 DNA reads as TGTGCCTGGGACAGGAATACTGAGCAGTACTTC.

The rearrangement joins TRBV28 to TRBJ1-2; 9 bases are a match to TRBD1. In germline, CDR1 is MDHEN, CDR2 SYDVKM. Trimming removed 5 bases from V and 2 bases from J; junction bases left unmatched: 3. This CDR3 is built from 14 residues. The CDR3, as DNA: TGTGCCAGCAGTCAAGGACAGGGGAACTATGGCTACACCTTC. Residues: CASSQGQGNYGYTF.

J is TRBJ2-6 and V is TRBV5-6; no clear D. From germline, CDR1 is SGHDT and CDR2 YYEEEE. V lost 5 bases and J 0 bases, leaving 18 bases between the germline ends. CDR3 length equals 18 residues. Here the CDR3 reads CASSSINRRDSGANVLTF. The CDR3 DNA reads TGTGCCAGCAGTTCGATTAATCGACGAGACTCTGGGGCCAACGTCCTGACTTTC. Full variable domain (missing parts from reference TRBV5-6 and TRBJ2-6): DAGVTQSPTHLIKTRGQQVTLRCSPKSGHDTVSWYQQALGQGPQFIFQYYEEEERQRGNFPDRFSGHQFPNYSSELNVNALLLGDSALYLCASSSINRRDSGANVLTFGAGSRLTVL.

The gene calls are TRBV18 and TRBJ2-7; tentatively, D is TRBD1 or TRBD2 (5 bases each). V was cut by 3 bases and J by 4 bases, with 16 bases left in between. The CDR3 totals 15 residues. From germline, CDR1 is KGHSH and CDR2 LQKENI. CDR3 bases: TGTGCCAGCTCACCCGGGACGGTTGTTGGATACGAGCAGTACTTC. It yields the protein CASSPGTVVGYEQYF.

This chain links TRBV9 with TRBJ1-1, with D unresolved. Between the trimmed V and J ends, which lost 0 bases and 6 bases, there was a span of 9 bases. Germline assignment: CDR1 SGDLS and CDR2 YYNGEE. The CDR3 contains 13 residues. The CDR3 sequence: CASSVVGGPEAFF. The CDR3 bases are TGTGCCAGCAGCGTAGTAGGCGGCCCTGAAGCTTTCTTT.

The chain recombines TRBV10-1 with TRBJ1-2, with D perhaps TRBD1 (6 bases). The CDR3 runs 16 residues. Deletions cut 3 bases from V and 8 bases from J, with 22 bases between. The germline CDR1 and CDR2 sequences are WNHNN and SYGVQD (reference sequence). DNA of the CDR3: TGCGCCAGCAGTGATCCACAGGGTTATAGATCCTCCGGCTACACCTTC. The encoded protein is CASSDPQGYRSSGYTF.

The chain links TRBV6-5 to TRBJ2-7; D is perhaps TRBD1 (5 bases). Germline CDR1 MNHEY, CDR2 SVGAGI. This CDR3 spans 14 amino acids. The V end was cut by 5 bases, the J end by 1 base, with 12 bases between. CDR3 amino acids: CASSPLTASYEQYF. The CDR3, as DNA: TGTGCCAGCAGTCCCCTGACAGCTTCCTACGAGCAGTACTTC.

This clone occurred a few times. The chain combines TRBV30 with TRBJ1-3; no firm D call. The CDR3 spans 13 residues. The V gene's germline CDR1 is GTSNPN and CDR2 SVGIG (reference sequence). Deletions cut 1 base from V and 3 bases from J, with 7 bases between. The CDR3 protein is CAWSALFGNTIYF. As DNA, the CDR3 is TGTGCCTGGAGTGCGCTTTTTGGAAACACCATATATTTT. Full variable domain (missing parts from reference TRBV30 and TRBJ1-3): SQTIHQWPATLVQPVGSPLSLECTVEGTSNPNLYWYRQAAGRGLQLLFYSVGIGQISSEVPQNLSASRPQDRQFILSSKKLLLSDSGFYLCAWSALFGNTIYFGEGSWLTVV.

This clone was detected once. The chain couples TRBV7-2 to TRBJ1-5; D gene unclear. CDR3 size: 13 residues. Germline V gene sequence: CDR1 SGHTA, CDR2 FQGNSA. V was clipped by 7 bases and J by 5 bases, with 12 bases between them. The DNA of the CDR3 is TGTGCCAGCAATCGGCAACGAGATCAGCCCCAGCATTTT. Translated, it gives CASNRQRDQPQHF.

V gene TRBV9 combines with J gene TRBJ2-5; TRBD1 aligns across 8 bases. After removal of 4 bases from V and 5 bases from J, the junction contained 7 bases not matched to a gene. This CDR3 is 14 amino acids long. Germline V lookup: CDR1 SGDLS, CDR2 YYNGEE. CDR3 residues: CASSPTGGVETQYF. Here the CDR3 DNA reads TGTGCCAGCAGCCCCACAGGGGGAGTTGAGACCCAGTACTTC.

J is TRBJ2-2 and V is TRBV7-3; 7 bases align to TRBD1. In germline, CDR1 is SGHTA, CDR2 FQGTGA. V gave up 2 bases and J gave up 1 base; unmatched junction bases: 4. The CDR3 has 16 residues. Written as DNA, the CDR3 is TGTGCCAGCAGCTTATTGACAGGGAGGAACACCGGGGAGCTGTTTTTT. This gives the protein CASSLLTGRNTGELFF. Together with reference TRBV7-3 and TRBJ2-2, the CDR3 gives the full variable domain: GAGVSQTPSNKVTEKGKYVELRCDPISGHTALYWYRQSLGQGPEFLIYFQGTGAADDSGLPNDRFFAVRPEGSVSTLKIQRTERGDSAVYLCASSLLTGRNTGELFFGEGSRLTVL.

This chain joins TRBV4-3 and TRBJ1-1, with TRBD1 matching 7 bases. The CDR3 is 16 residues long. Germline V CDR1 and CDR2: LGHNA, YSLEER. The trim removed 1 base at V and 4 bases at J, leaving 9 bases unmatched. DNA for the CDR3: TGCGCCAGCAGCCAAGCATCGGGGACAGCGTCCACTGAAGCTTTCTTT. It encodes CASSQASGTASTEAFF.

CDR3 in amino acids: CASSTPGGVEGYTF. CDR3 DNA: TGTGCCAGCAGCACACCCGGAGGCGTGGAAGGCTACACCTTC. This rearrangement joins TRBV7-2 to TRBJ1-2; no reliable D call. CDR1 and CDR2 from the germline V gene are SGHTA and FQGNSA. This CDR3 contains 14 residues. V was clipped by 5 bases and J by 8 bases, with 18 bases between them.

DNA for the CDR3: TGTGCCAGCAGCCCAGCGGGCGTTGCGGGGGGCCATCGTACCTACGAGCAGTACTTC. Its translation: CASSPAGVAGGHRTYEQYF. The rearrangement uses TRBV7-6 and TRBJ2-7; 8 positions match TRBD2. V shed 5 bases, J shed 2 bases, and the junction held 20 bases outside the gene matches. The CDR3 runs to 19 residues. Germline lookup yields CDR1 SGHVS and CDR2 FNYEAQ.

The chain is built from TRBV30 and TRBJ1-6; tentatively, D is TRBD1 (6 bases). Germline-derived CDR1 and CDR2 are GTSNPN and SVGIG (reference sequence). With 0 bases removed from V and 6 bases from J, the gap between germline ends came to 12 bases. The CDR3 runs to 15 residues. The CDR3 loop reads CAWSVRTGPNSPLHF. DNA for the CDR3: TGTGCCTGGAGTGTCAGAACAGGGCCTAATTCACCCCTCCACTTT.

The genes are TRBV4-2 and TRBJ2-3; 8 nucleotides agree with TRBD1. After removal of 1 base from V and 4 bases from J, the junction contained 4 bases not matched to a gene. CDR1 LGHNA and CDR2 YNFKEQ come from the germline V gene. This CDR3 is built from 15 residues. The CDR3: CASSQAGGAADTQYF. CDR3 nucleotide sequence: TGTGCCAGCAGCCAAGCAGGGGGCGCGGCAGATACGCAGTATTTT.

This clone showed up just once. The chain recombines TRBV21-1 with TRBJ1-1; TRBD1, the table's D call, was not compared with the DNA. TRBV21-1 is designated a pseudogene. The CDR3 is 14 residues long. This CDR3 is CASSKDTEPVEAFF. Written as DNA, the CDR3 is TGTGCCAGCAGCAAAGACACAGAACCCGTCGAAGCTTTCTTT.

This clone was recorded once. The chain recombines TRBV7-2 with TRBJ1-2; D is unclear. This CDR3 region has 14 residues. The V end lost 5 bases, the J end lost 6 bases, and 16 bases lay between the germline ends. Germline CDR1 is SGHTA and CDR2 is FQGNSA. CDR3 region: CASSPITLGHGYTF. CDR3 sequence (DNA): TGTGCCAGCAGCCCCATTACCCTTGGGCATGGCTACACCTTC. The whole variable domain, filled in from reference TRBV7-2 and TRBJ1-2, reads GAGVSQSPSNKVTEKGKDVELRCDPISGHTALYWYRQSLGQGLEFLIYFQGNSAPDKSGLPSDRFSAERTGGSVSTLTIQRTQQEDSAVYLCASSPITLGHGYTFGSGTRLTVV.

The CDR3 here is CASSQRTSGGQLNEQFF. The DNA for the CDR3 is TGTGCCAGCAGCCAAAGGACTAGCGGGGGCCAACTTAATGAGCAGTTCTTC. The rearrangement joins TRBV14 to TRBJ2-1; 13 bases are shared with TRBD2. The CDR3 extends over 17 amino acids. Germline CDR1 SGHDN, CDR2 FVKESK. The junction had 8 bases not matched to a gene; V was cut back by 2 bases and J by 7 bases.

This chain connects TRBV6-4 to TRBJ2-3; tentative D call: TRBD2 (5 bases). The CDR3 extends over 14 amino acids. V dropped 5 bases and J dropped 2 bases, with 11 bases sitting between them. Germline assignment: CDR1 MRHNA and CDR2 SNTAGT. In DNA form, the CDR3 reads TGTGCCAGCAGTCAGAGCGGACTCACAGATACGCAGTATTTT. It specifies CASSQSGLTDTQYF.